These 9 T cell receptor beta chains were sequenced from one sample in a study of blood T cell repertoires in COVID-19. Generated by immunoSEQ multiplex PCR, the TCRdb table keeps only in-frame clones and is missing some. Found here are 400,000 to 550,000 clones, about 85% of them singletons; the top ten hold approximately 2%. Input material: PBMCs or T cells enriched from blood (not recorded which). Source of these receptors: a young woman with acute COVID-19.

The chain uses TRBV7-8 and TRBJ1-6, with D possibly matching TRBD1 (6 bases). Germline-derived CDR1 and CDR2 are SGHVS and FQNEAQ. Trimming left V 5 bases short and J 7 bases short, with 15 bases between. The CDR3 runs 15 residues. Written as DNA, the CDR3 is TGTGCCAGCAGCGTCTACAGGGTAGGGAATTCACCCCTCCACTTT. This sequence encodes CASSVYRVGNSPLHF. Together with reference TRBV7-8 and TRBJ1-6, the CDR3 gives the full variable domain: GAGVSQSPRYKVAKRGQDVALRCDPISGHVSLFWYQQALGQGPEFLTYFQNEAQLDKSGLPSDRFFAERPEGSVSTLKIQRTQQEDSAVYLCASSVYRVGNSPLHFGNGTRLTVT.

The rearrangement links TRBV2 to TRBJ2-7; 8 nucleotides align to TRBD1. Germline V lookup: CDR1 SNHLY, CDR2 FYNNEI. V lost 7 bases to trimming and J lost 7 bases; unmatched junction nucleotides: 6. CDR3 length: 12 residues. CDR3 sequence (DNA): TGTGCCAGCACACAGGGGGTAGGGGAGCAGTACTTC. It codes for CASTQGVGEQYF.

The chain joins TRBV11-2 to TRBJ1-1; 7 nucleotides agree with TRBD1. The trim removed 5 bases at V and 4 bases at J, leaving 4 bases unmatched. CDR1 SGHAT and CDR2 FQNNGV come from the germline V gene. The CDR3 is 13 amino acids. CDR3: CASSLPGGTEAFF. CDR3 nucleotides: TGTGCCAGCAGCCTACCAGGGGGCACTGAAGCTTTCTTT.

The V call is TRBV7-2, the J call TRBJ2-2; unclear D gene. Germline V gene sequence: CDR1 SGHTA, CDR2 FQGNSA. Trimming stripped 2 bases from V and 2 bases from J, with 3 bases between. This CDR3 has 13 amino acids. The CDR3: CASSLTNTGELFF. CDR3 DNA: TGTGCCAGCAGCTTAACAAACACCGGGGAGCTGTTTTTT.

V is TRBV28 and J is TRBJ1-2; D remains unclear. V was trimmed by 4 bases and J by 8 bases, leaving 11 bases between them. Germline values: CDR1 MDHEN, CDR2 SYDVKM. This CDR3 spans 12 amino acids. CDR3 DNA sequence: TGTGCCAGCAGTTCGAGGGTGGGCGGCTACACCTTC. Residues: CASSSRVGGYTF.

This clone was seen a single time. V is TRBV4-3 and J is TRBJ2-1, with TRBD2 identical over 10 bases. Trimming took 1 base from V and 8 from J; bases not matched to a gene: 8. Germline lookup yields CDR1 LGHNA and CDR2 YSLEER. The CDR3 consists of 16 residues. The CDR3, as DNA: TGCGCCAGCAGCCAAGTGTTCAAGCGGGAGGGGGATGAGCAGTTCTTC. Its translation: CASSQVFKREGDEQFF.

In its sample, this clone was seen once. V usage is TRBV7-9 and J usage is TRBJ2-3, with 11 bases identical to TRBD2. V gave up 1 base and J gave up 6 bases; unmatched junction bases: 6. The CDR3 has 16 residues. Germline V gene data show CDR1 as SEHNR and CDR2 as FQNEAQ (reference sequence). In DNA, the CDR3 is TGTGCCAGCAGCTTAGGTCAGACTAGCGGGATTGATACGCAGTATTTT. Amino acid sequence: CASSLGQTSGIDTQYF. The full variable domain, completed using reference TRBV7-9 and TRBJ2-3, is DTGVSQNPRHKITKRGQNVTFRCDPISEHNRLYWYRQTLGQGPEFLTYFQNEAQLEKSRLLSDRFSAERPKGSFSTLEIQRTEQGDSAMYLCASSLGQTSGIDTQYFGPGTRLTVL.

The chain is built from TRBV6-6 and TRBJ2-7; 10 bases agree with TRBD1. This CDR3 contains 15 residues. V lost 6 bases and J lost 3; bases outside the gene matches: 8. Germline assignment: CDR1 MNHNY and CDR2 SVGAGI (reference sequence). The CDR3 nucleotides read TGTGCCAGCAGCTTAGACAGGGGGCTTTACTACGAGCAGTACTTC. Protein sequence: CASSLDRGLYYEQYF.

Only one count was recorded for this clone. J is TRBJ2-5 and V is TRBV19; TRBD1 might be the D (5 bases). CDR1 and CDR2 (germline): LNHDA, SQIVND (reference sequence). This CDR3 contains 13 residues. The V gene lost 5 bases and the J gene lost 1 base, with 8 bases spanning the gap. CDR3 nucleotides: TGTGCCAGTAGTCAGGGCCTCCAAGAGACCCAGTACTTC. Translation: CASSQGLQETQYF.